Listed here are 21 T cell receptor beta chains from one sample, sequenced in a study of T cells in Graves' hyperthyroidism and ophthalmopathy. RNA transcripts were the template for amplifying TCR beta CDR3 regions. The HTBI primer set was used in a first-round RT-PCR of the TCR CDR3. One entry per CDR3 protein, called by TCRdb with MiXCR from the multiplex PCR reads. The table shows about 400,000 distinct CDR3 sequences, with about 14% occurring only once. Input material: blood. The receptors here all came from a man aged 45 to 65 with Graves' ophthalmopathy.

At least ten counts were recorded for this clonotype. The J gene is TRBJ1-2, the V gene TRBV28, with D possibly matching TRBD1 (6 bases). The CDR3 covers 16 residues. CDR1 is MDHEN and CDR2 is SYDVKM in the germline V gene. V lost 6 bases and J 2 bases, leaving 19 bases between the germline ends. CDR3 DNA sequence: TGTGCCAGCAGCTCTCAGTCGCAGGGGCTGAACTATGGCTACACCTTC. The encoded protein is CASSSQSQGLNYGYTF.

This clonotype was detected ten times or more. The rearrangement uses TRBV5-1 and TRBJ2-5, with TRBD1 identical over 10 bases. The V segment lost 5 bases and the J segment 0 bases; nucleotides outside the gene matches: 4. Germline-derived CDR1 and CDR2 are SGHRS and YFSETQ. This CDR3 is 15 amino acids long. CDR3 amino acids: CASRGQGMYQETQYF. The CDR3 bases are TGCGCCAGCAGGGGACAGGGGATGTACCAAGAGACCCAGTACTTC. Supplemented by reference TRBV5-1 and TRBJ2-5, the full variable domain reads KAGVTQTPRYLIKTRGQQVTLSCSPISGHRSVSWYQQTPGQGLQFLFEYFSETQRNKGNFPGRFSGRQFSNSRSEMNVSTLELGDSALYLCASRGQGMYQETQYFGPGTRLLVL.

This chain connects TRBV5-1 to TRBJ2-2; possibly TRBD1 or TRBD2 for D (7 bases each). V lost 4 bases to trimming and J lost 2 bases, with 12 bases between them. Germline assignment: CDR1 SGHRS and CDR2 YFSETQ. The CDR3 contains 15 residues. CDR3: CASSPGGDNTGELFF. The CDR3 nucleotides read TGCGCCAGCAGCCCAGGGGGGGACAACACCGGGGAGCTGTTTTTT.

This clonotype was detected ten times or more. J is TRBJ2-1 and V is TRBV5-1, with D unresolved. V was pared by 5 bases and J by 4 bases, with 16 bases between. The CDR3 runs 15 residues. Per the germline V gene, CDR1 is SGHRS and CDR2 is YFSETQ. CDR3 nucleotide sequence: TGCGCCAGCAGTTCCGGGTCGAGACGGTACAATGAGCAGTTCTTC. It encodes CASSSGSRRYNEQFF.

The CDR3 region has the DNA TGTGCCAGCAGCTCCCACACTGGCGGGTCTGGGGCCAACGTCCTGACTTTC. Its protein product is CASSSHTGGSGANVLTF. This chain uses TRBV7-9 with TRBJ2-6, with D possibly TRBD2 on 5 matching bases. V was shortened by 4 bases and J by 1 base, with 14 bases between the two germline ends. This CDR3 comprises 17 residues. From germline, CDR1 is SEHNR and CDR2 FQNEAQ (reference sequence).

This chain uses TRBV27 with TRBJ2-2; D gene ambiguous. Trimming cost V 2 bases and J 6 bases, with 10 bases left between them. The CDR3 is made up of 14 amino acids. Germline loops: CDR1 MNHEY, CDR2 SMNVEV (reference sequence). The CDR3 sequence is CASSLLAPAGELFF. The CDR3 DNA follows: TGTGCCAGCAGTTTACTTGCGCCCGCCGGGGAGCTGTTTTTT.

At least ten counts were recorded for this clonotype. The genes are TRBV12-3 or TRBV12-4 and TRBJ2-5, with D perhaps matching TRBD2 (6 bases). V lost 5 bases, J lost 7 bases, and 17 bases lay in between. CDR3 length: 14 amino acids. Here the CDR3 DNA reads TGTGCCAGCAGTGCAGGGACTGGGGATGGGACCCAGTACTTC. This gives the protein CASSAGTGDGTQYF.

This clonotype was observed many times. This CDR3 is CAWATGANTGELFF. The CDR3 DNA is TGTGCCTGGGCGACAGGAGCGAACACCGGGGAGCTGTTTTTT. This chain connects TRBV30 to TRBJ2-2; D might be TRBD1 (6 bases). The CDR3 contains 14 residues. The V end lost 5 bases, the J end lost 0 bases, and 10 bases lay between the germline ends. Germline CDR1 and CDR2: GTSNPN and SVGIG (reference sequence).

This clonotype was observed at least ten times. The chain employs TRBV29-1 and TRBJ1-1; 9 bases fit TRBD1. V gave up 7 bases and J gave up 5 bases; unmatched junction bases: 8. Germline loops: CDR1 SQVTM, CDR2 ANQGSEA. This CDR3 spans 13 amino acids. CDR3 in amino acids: CSAGTGRVTEAFF. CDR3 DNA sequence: TGCAGCGCTGGGACAGGGAGGGTGACTGAAGCTTTCTTT.

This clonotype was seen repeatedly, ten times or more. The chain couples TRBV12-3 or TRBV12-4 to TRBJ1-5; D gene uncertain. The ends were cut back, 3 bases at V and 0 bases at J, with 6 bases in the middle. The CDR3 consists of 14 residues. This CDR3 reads CASSFLNSNQPQHF. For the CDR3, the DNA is TGTGCCAGCAGTTTTCTCAATAGCAATCAGCCCCAGCATTTT.

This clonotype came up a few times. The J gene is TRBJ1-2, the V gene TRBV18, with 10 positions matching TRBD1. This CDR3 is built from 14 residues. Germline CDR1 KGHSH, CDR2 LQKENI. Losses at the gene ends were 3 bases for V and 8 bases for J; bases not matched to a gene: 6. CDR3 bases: TGTGCCAGCTCACCCACCGGGACAGGGGTCGGCTACACCTTC. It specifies CASSPTGTGVGYTF.

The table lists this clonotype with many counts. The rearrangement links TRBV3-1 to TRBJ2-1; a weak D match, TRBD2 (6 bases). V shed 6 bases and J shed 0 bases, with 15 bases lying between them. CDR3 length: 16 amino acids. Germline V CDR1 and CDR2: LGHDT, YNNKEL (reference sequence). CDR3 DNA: TGTGCCAGCAGTCCGGGACTCCCAAGCTCCTACAATGAGCAGTTCTTC. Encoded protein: CASSPGLPSSYNEQFF.

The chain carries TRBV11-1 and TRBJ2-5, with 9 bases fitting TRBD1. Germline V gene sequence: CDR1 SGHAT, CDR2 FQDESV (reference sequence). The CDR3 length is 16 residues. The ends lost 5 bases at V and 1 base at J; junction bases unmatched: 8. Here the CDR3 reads CASSHRGTGTQETQYF. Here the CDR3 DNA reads TGTGCCAGCAGCCACCGCGGGACAGGGACCCAAGAGACCCAGTACTTC.

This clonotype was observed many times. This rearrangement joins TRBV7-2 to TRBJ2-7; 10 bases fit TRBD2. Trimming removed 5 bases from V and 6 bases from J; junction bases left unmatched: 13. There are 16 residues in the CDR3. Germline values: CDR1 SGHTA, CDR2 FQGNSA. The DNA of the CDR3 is TGTGCCAGCAGCAGCCTTACTAGCGGGAAGCGAGGCGAGCAGTACTTC. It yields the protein CASSSLTSGKRGEQYF.

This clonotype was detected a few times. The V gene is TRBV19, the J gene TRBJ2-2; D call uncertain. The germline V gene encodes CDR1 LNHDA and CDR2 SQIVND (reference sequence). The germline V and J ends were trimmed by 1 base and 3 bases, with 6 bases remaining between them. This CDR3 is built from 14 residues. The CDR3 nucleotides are TGTGCCAGTAGTATAGCCTATGACACCGGGGAGCTGTTTTTT. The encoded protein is CASSIAYDTGELFF.

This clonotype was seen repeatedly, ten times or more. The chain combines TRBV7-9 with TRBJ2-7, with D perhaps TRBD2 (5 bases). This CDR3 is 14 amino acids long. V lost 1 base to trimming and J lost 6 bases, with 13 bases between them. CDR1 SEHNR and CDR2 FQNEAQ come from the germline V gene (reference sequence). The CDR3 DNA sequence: TGTGCCAGCAGCTTAGGGGTTGGGGAGCTCGAGCAGTACTTC. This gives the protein CASSLGVGELEQYF.

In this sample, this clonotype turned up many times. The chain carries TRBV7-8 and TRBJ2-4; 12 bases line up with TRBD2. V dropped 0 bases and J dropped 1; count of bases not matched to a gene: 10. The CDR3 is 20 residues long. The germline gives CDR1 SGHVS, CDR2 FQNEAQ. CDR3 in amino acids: CASSLAPGLAGSSAKNIQYF. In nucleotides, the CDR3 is TGTGCCAGCAGCTTAGCCCCCGGACTAGCGGGATCTTCTGCCAAAAACATTCAGTACTTC.

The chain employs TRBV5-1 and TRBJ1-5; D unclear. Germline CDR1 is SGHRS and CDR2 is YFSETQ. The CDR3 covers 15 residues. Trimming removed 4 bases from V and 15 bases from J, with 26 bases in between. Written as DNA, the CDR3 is TGCGCCAGCAGCCCCGAGGGTGAGATGGGCATGACCCGGCATTTT. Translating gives CASSPEGEMGMTRHF.

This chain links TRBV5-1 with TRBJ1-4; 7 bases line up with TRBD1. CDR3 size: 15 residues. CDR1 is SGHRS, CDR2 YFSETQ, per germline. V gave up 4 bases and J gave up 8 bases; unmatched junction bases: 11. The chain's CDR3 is CASSTPTGSREKLFF. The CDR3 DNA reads TGCGCCAGCAGCACCCCGACAGGGTCGAGAGAAAAACTGTTTTTT. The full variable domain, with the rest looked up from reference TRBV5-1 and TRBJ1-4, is KAGVTQTPRYLIKTRGQQVTLSCSPISGHRSVSWYQQTPGQGLQFLFEYFSETQRNKGNFPGRFSGRQFSNSRSEMNVSTLELGDSALYLCASSTPTGSREKLFFGSGTQLSVL.

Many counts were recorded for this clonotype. The CDR3 sequence: CASSPTTSYEQYF. In DNA form, the CDR3 reads TGCGCCAGCAGCCCTACTACCTCCTACGAGCAGTACTTC. The chain uses TRBV5-1 and TRBJ2-7; no clear D. Germline V gene lookup returns CDR1 SGHRS and CDR2 YFSETQ. The CDR3 length is 13 residues. V lost 4 bases and J lost 0, with 8 bases in between.

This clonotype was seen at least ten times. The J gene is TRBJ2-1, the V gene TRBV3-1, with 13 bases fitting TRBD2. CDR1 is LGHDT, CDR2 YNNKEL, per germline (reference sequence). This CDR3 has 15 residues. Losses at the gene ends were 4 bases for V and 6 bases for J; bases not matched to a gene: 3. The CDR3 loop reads CASSPLAGGVNEQFF. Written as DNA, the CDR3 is TGTGCCAGCAGCCCACTAGCGGGAGGGGTCAATGAGCAGTTCTTC.